The text below deals with one TCR beta chain. The antigen it recognizes is unknown. Base qualities are not at hand, and no much larger clone is one base apart. Enrolling through a virtual design, the prospective study's participants ranged in age from roughly 18 to 100 years and lived across more than 20 United States geographic areas. To assign participants to cohorts, the prospective study relied on clinical history that participants themselves reported in a screening survey and a study questionnaire. Recovered participants in ImmuneRACE Cohort 3 were defined as having two consecutive negative NP/OP PCR tests, clearance from a healthcare professional, or resolution of symptoms. Mobile phlebotomists in the prospective study collected whole blood, serum and a nasopharyngeal or oropharyngeal swab from every participant. Participants in the prospective study had the option to provide additional blood draws and questionnaires over a roughly two-month period. Before DNA extraction, blood samples from the prospective study were shipped at room temperature or frozen.

This specimen belongs to a study of blood T cell repertoires in COVID-19 (dated by TCRdb to 2020 to 2021). With respect to the entire study: Collaborator samples came from the United States, Italy and Spain and covered acute and convalescent phases of COVID-19. The dataset comprised deeply sampled blood TCRbeta repertoires from subjects exposed to, actively infected with, or recovered from COVID-19. A de-identified subject ID, COVID-19 status, age in years and sex were almost always included in the sample metadata. Samples were obtained from the ongoing ImmuneRACE study (first 160 participants) and from about 1,300 subjects provided by 6 global collaborators. The prospective study material was composed of cDNA or gDNA derived from T cells, B-cell-depleted T cells, or PBMCs. Where available, HLA class I and class II types were taken from metadata supplied by the sample provider and were not determined by assay-based typing. The repertoires were released in a freely available public database meant as a resource for research on the immune response to SARS-CoV-2.

TCRbeta CDR3 regions were amplified from genomic DNA by means of the immunoSEQ Assay, a bias-controlled multiplex PCR. Per the original workflow: Within the assay, amplification of reference gene primers was used to estimate how many nucleated cells each sample contained. To quantify the absolute abundance of each unique TCRbeta CDR3 rearrangement, sequence reads were collapsed and filtered. Productive Simpson clonality was computed per sample as the square root of Simpson's diversity index over productive rearrangements. Not all clones reach the TCRdb copy of this immuneACCESS table, which keeps in-frame sequences only. Checked studies attribute under half of the gap to unresolved V genes and leave the rest unexplained. That table gives V, J and clone size, and the DNA gave D and trimming. The sample includes more than 300,000 clones, with more than 75% observed a single time. 1.2% of the sample goes to the ten largest clones.

The paper's findings and limits, for the study overall: The amount of clinical and demographic metadata varied by source and participant and was provided uncurated.

CDR1 MNHEY and CDR2 SVGAGI were looked up in the germline V gene. Counted from cysteine to phenylalanine, this CDR3 has 12 amino acids. Only CDR3 DNA is held: 36 bases, read in frame from base 1. Trimming at the junction amounts to 6 bases on V and 7 bases on J, and the germline ends lie 12 bases apart. Specimen: PBMCs or T cells enriched from blood (not recorded which). This sequence was found in a young woman who had recovered from COVID-19. The chain is assembled from TRBV6-5 and TRBJ1-2; a tentative D match to TRBD1 spans 5 bases. The bases are TGTGCCAGCAGCCCCCGGGGGGGTGGCTACACCTTC. Protein translation: CASSPRGGGYTF.